This is a list of T cell receptor beta chains from one sample in a study of T cell responses to AZD1222 COVID-19 vaccine. Here immunoSEQ multiplex PCR was the method, and the copy in TCRdb shows in-frame clones only, minus some. The sample lists fewer than 200,000 clones, approximately 86% occurring once. Source: peripheral blood, taken on day 0 of AZD1222 vaccination. Source of these receptors: an adult in good health. The CDR3 runs from the conserved cysteine through the conserved F or W. D genes are given only for firm matches. The size entry is marked missing in some rows and otherwise reads once, few, many or a size class.

D gene | clone size | J gene | V gene | CDR3 protein | CDR3 DNA
TRBD2 | NA | TRBJ2-3 | TRBV5-8 | CASSPFLGGRALPDTQYF | TGTGCCAGCAGCCCCTTTTTGGGCGGGAGGGCCCTCCCAGATACGCAGTATTTT
TRBD2 | NA | TRBJ2-7 | TRBV4-1 | CASSPILAGGSEQYF | TGCGCCAGCAGCCCCATACTAGCGGGAGGCTCCGAGCAGTACTTC
NA | NA | TRBJ2-1 | TRBV19 | CASTAREGGHPNNEQFF | TGTGCCAGTACCGCCCGAGAGGGAGGACACCCCAACAATGAGCAGTTCTTC
TRBD1 | NA | TRBJ1-3 | TRBV6-1 | CASREGDREWHTIYF | TGTGCCAGCAGGGAAGGGGACAGGGAATGGCACACCATATATTTT
NA | NA | TRBJ1-1 | TRBV9 | CASSDPRTTGNTEAFF | TGTGCCAGCAGCGACCCCCGGACCACTGGGAACACTGAAGCTTTCTTT
NA | NA | TRBJ1-5 | TRBV7-2 | CASSQSRDKPQHF | TGTGCCAGCAGCCAGTCACGGGACAAGCCCCAGCATTTT
NA | NA | TRBJ1-2 | TRBV7-8 | CASSLENGEGLGYTF | TGTGCCAGCAGCTTAGAGAACGGCGAAGGTCTTGGCTACACCTTC
NA | NA | TRBJ1-3 | TRBV30 | CAWSVRQSGNTIYF | TGTGCCTGGAGTGTACGACAGTCTGGAAACACCATATATTTT
TRBD1 | NA | TRBJ2-1 | TRBV28 | CASIGPGRGRFF | TGTGCCAGCATCGGGCCCGGCAGGGGGCGTTTCTTC
TRBD1 | NA | TRBJ1-5 | TRBV5-1 | CASSSGTANEPQHF | TGCGCCAGCAGCTCGGGGACAGCCAACGAGCCCCAGCATTTT
NA | NA | TRBJ2-7 | TRBV23-1 | CASSQSGGRDYEQYF | TGCGCCAGCAGTCAATCGGGGGGCAGGGACTACGAGCAGTACTTC
NA | NA | TRBJ2-6 | TRBV5-1 | CASSLDSGANVLTF | TGCGCCAGCAGCTTGGACTCTGGGGCCAACGTCCTGACTTTC
TRBD2 | NA | TRBJ2-5 | TRBV18 | CASSPSGNQETQYF | TGTGCCAGCTCACCTAGCGGGAATCAAGAGACCCAGTACTTC
TRBD2 | NA | TRBJ2-1 | TRBV9 | CASSVAGTSYNEQFF | TGTGCCAGCAGCGTAGCGGGGACTAGCTACAATGAGCAGTTCTTC
NA | NA | TRBJ2-7 | TRBV28 | CASSLTTTDEQYF | TGTGCCAGCAGTTTAACTACCACGGACGAGCAGTACTTC
NA | NA | TRBJ2-3 | TRBV6-2/TRBV6-3 | CASSSLPLERTDTQYF | TGTGCCAGCAGTTCTCTACCCCTAGAGCGCACAGATACGCAGTATTTT
NA | NA | TRBJ1-2 | TRBV27 | CASSSYPDSIPYGYTF | TGTGCCAGCAGTTCTTACCCGGACAGTATTCCCTATGGCTACACCTTC
TRBD1 | NA | TRBJ1-3 | TRBV19 | CASRADRAGNTIYF | TGTGCCAGTAGGGCGGACAGGGCCGGAAACACCATATATTTT
NA | NA | TRBJ1-5 | TRBV30 | CAWSVSGLRDFNQPQHF | TGTGCCTGGAGTGTTTCTGGTCTCCGAGATTTCAATCAGCCCCAGCATTTT
NA | NA | TRBJ1-2 | TRBV9 | CASSVLAGANYGYTF | TGTGCCAGCAGCGTACTGGCAGGAGCTAACTATGGCTACACCTTC
TRBD2 | NA | TRBJ2-3 | TRBV7-6 | CASSLEISGRATDTQYF | TGTGCCAGCAGCTTAGAAATTAGCGGGAGGGCCACAGATACGCAGTATTTT
NA | NA | TRBJ1-5 | TRBV12-3/TRBV12-4 | CASALGVQPQHF | TGTGCCAGCGCCCTTGGGGTTCAGCCCCAGCATTTT
NA | NA | TRBJ1-5 | TRBV2 | CASTSSDGKDYSNQPQHF | TGTGCCAGCACCTCGTCCGACGGTAAGGACTATAGCAATCAGCCCCAGCATTTT
NA | NA | TRBJ2-7 | TRBV27 | CASSSPGALRGYEQYF | TGTGCCAGCAGTTCCCCAGGGGCTCTGCGGGGCTACGAGCAGTACTTC
TRBD2 | NA | TRBJ2-3 | TRBV7-7 | CASSLAGGTGDTQYF | TGTGCTAGCAGCTTAGCGGGCGGGACGGGAGATACGCAGTATTTT
TRBD1 | NA | TRBJ1-2 | TRBV14 | CASSQRGRNYGYTF | TGTGCCAGCAGCCAAAGGGGGCGAAACTATGGCTACACCTTC
NA | NA | TRBJ2-3 | TRBV6-1 | CASSEAWWQDTQYF | TGTGCCAGCAGTGAAGCCTGGTGGCAAGATACGCAGTATTTT
TRBD1 | NA | TRBJ2-5 | TRBV4-2 | CASSQGRGQEKETQYF | TGTGCCAGCAGCCAAGGTAGGGGACAGGAGAAAGAGACCCAGTACTTC
TRBD1 | NA | TRBJ2-3 | TRBV2 | CASSHSWGQGGADTQYF | TGTGCCAGCAGTCATTCGTGGGGACAGGGAGGCGCAGATACGCAGTATTTT
TRBD2 | few | TRBJ2-3 | TRBV19 | CASNPSGRSADTQYF | TGTGCCAGTAACCCTAGCGGGAGGTCTGCAGATACGCAGTATTTT
NA | NA | TRBJ2-2 | TRBV13 | CASSLYNLRVPGELFF | TGTGCCAGCAGCTTATACAACCTCAGGGTCCCCGGGGAGCTGTTTTTT
NA | NA | TRBJ1-2 | TRBV29-1 | CSVEEGAVIYGYTF | TGCAGCGTTGAAGAGGGGGCAGTGATCTATGGCTACACCTTC
NA | NA | TRBJ1-6 | TRBV9 | CASSPEGYRNSPLHF | TGTGCCAGCAGCCCGGAGGGATATCGAAATTCACCCCTCCACTTT
NA | NA | TRBJ1-2 | TRBV7-2 | CASSVGSGYTF | TGTGCCAGCAGCGTAGGGTCAGGCTACACCTTC
NA | NA | TRBJ2-2 | TRBV7-3 | CASSSRAPGELFF | TGTGCCAGCAGCTCCCGGGCACCCGGGGAGCTGTTTTTT
TRBD2 | NA | TRBJ2-2 | TRBV9 | CASSVIAGGLGTGELFF | TGTGCCAGCAGCGTAATAGCGGGAGGGCTCGGCACCGGGGAGCTGTTTTTT
NA | NA | TRBJ1-3 | TRBV4-3 | CASSQDQVGRISGNTIYF | TGCGCCAGCAGCCAAGATCAGGTTGGACGTATCTCTGGAAACACCATATATTTT
TRBD1 | NA | TRBJ2-7 | TRBV6-6 | CASIRTGGLPSSYEQYF | TGTGCCAGCATTCGGACAGGGGGCCTGCCTAGCTCCTACGAGCAGTACTTC
NA | NA | TRBJ1-5 | TRBV7-9 | CASSLTGQPQHF | TGTGCCAGCAGCCTCACGGGACAGCCCCAGCATTTT
NA | NA | TRBJ2-7 | TRBV12-3/TRBV12-4 | CASSLALVREQYF | TGTGCCAGCAGTTTAGCGCTGGTGCGTGAGCAGTACTTC
NA | NA | TRBJ1-1 | TRBV30 | CAWSAGEAEAFF | TGTGCCTGGAGTGCGGGGGAGGCTGAAGCTTTCTTT
NA | NA | TRBJ2-7 | TRBV18 | CASSAGPYEQYF | TGTGCCAGCTCCGCAGGACCCTACGAGCAGTACTTC
NA | NA | TRBJ1-3 | TRBV6-5 | CASRRPGASGNTIYF | TGTGCCAGCAGGCGCCCAGGGGCCTCTGGAAACACCATATATTTT
NA | NA | TRBJ1-3 | TRBV18 | CASSPRDLNSGNTIYF | TGTGCCAGCTCACCAAGGGACCTAAACTCCGGAAACACCATATATTTT
NA | once | TRBJ1-5 | TRBV6-6 | CASSKKTDNQPQHF | TGTGCCAGCAGTAAGAAGACAGACAATCAGCCCCAGCATTTT
NA | NA | TRBJ1-2 | TRBV7-3 | CASPKGGGLYGYTF | TGTGCCAGCCCCAAAGGGGGGGGGTTATATGGCTACACCTTC
TRBD1 | NA | TRBJ2-1 | TRBV6-5 | CASNRDRGYNEQFF | TGTGCCAGCAACCGGGACAGGGGCTACAATGAGCAGTTCTTC
NA | NA | TRBJ2-3 | TRBV11-3 | CASSVPNTDTQYF | TGTGCCAGCAGCGTCCCGAACACAGATACGCAGTATTTT
TRBD1 | NA | TRBJ2-7 | TRBV6-2/TRBV6-3 | CASSPRGYEQYF | TGTGCCAGCAGTCCCAGGGGGTACGAGCAGTACTTC
NA | NA | TRBJ1-6 | TRBV11-3 | CASSLSGPNSPLHF | TGTGCCAGCAGCTTATCGGGGCCAAATTCACCCCTCCACTTT
NA | NA | TRBJ1-5 | TRBV27 | CASRPGTTRGNQPQHF | TGTGCCAGCAGGCCTGGGACGACTCGGGGCAATCAGCCCCAGCATTTT
TRBD1 | NA | TRBJ1-5 | TRBV2 | CASTEEERDRAGQPQHF | TGTGCCAGCACCGAAGAGGAAAGGGACAGGGCGGGTCAGCCCCAGCATTTT
NA | NA | TRBJ1-6 | TRBV4-3 | CASSQDSRGPHNSPLHF | TGCGCCAGCAGCCAAGATAGTCGGGGTCCCCATAATTCACCCCTCCACTTT
NA | NA | TRBJ1-5 | TRBV5-1 | CASSFTTGTNQPQHF | TGCGCCAGCAGCTTCACAACAGGGACCAATCAGCCCCAGCATTTT
NA | NA | TRBJ2-1 | TRBV3-1/TRBV3-2 | CASSQARWQFF | TGTGCCAGCAGCCAAGCCCGCTGGCAGTTCTTC
NA | NA | TRBJ1-1 | TRBV7-9 | CASSLTGNKGAEAFF | TGTGCCAGCAGCTTAACAGGGAATAAGGGCGCTGAAGCTTTCTTT
NA | NA | TRBJ1-2 | TRBV9 | CASSAWKGNYGYTF | TGTGCCAGCAGCGCATGGAAGGGGAACTATGGCTACACCTTC
TRBD1 | NA | TRBJ1-4 | TRBV2 | CASMRRQGATNEKLFF | TGTGCCAGCATGCGGAGACAGGGGGCAACTAATGAAAAACTGTTTTTT
TRBD1 | NA | TRBJ1-2 | TRBV3-1/TRBV3-2 | CASSQMTGQRYTF | TGTGCCAGCAGCCAAATGACAGGGCAAAGGTACACCTTC
NA | NA | TRBJ1-1 | TRBV7-2 | CASSLEPTGRATEAFF | TGTGCCAGCAGCTTAGAACCCACGGGCCGGGCCACTGAAGCTTTCTTT